A single sample is the source of the 23 T cell receptor beta chains below, sequenced in a study of blood T cell repertoires in COVID-19. Sequencing was performed with immunoSEQ multiplex PCR; in TCRdb, only in-frame clones are kept and a portion is missing. The sample carries 250,000 or so clones, around 90% recorded once. The sample was peripheral blood. Receptors were obtained from a woman aged 55-69 years with COVID-19, enrolled during active disease.

V and J are TRBV12-5 and TRBJ2-3; D may be TRBD1 (5 bases). The CDR3 spans 14 residues. V lost 4 bases, J lost 4 bases, and 12 bases lay in between. Germline V gene sequence: CDR1 LGHNT, CDR2 FRNRAP. CDR3 nucleotides: TGTGCTAGTGGTTACAGGCGGCAATCAGATACGCAGTATTTT. Translated, it gives CASGYRRQSDTQYF.

V and J are TRBV9 and TRBJ1-2; weak D call: TRBD1 (5 bases). Looked up from germline, CDR1 is SGDLS and CDR2 is YYNGEE. This CDR3 spans 13 amino acids. Trimming left V 4 bases short and J 7 bases short, with 14 bases between. CDR3 protein: CASSRDQGFGYTF. The CDR3 coding sequence is TGTGCCAGCAGCCGCGACCAGGGATTTGGCTACACCTTC.

The rearrangement uses TRBV11-2 and TRBJ2-1, with 10 bases aligning to TRBD1. This CDR3 is built from 15 residues. Losses at the gene ends were 3 bases for V and 6 bases for J; bases not matched to a gene: 5. Germline CDR1 and CDR2: SGHAT and FQNNGV. CDR3 amino acids: CASSFRQGAINEQFF. The CDR3 coding sequence is TGTGCCAGCAGCTTCCGACAGGGGGCGATCAATGAGCAGTTCTTC.

The chain is built from TRBV4-2 and TRBJ2-7; 7 bases match TRBD2. The CDR3 is made up of 16 amino acids. The V gene's germline CDR1 is LGHNA and CDR2 YNFKEQ. Trimming took 3 bases from V and 3 from J; bases not matched to a gene: 11. CDR3: CASSQTRRTRIYEQYF. The CDR3 nucleotides read TGTGCCAGCAGCCAGACCCGGAGGACTAGGATCTACGAGCAGTACTTC.

The chain links TRBV7-2 to TRBJ2-1; the match to TRBD2 covers 8 bases. Germline trimming cut 1 base from V and 4 bases from J; bases unmatched to any gene: 9. Germline V gives CDR1 SGHTA, CDR2 FQGNSA. The length of the CDR3 is 17 residues. CDR3: CASSLGTGGGSYNEQFF. The DNA of the CDR3 is TGTGCCAGCAGCTTAGGTACTGGCGGGGGGTCATACAATGAGCAGTTCTTC. Full variable domain (remainder filled in from reference TRBV7-2 and TRBJ2-1): GAGVSQSPSNKVTEKGKDVELRCDPISGHTALYWYRQSLGQGLEFLIYFQGNSAPDKSGLPSDRFSAERTGGSVSTLTIQRTQQEDSAVYLCASSLGTGGGSYNEQFFGPGTRLTVL.

V usage is TRBV5-8 and J usage is TRBJ1-2, with D hard to call. Trimming pared 4 bases from V and 3 bases from J, leaving 16 bases between. Germline V gives CDR1 SGHTS, CDR2 YDEGEE. The CDR3 covers 15 residues. DNA of the CDR3: TGTGCCAGCAGCCTGACACACCGGTCGCACTATGGCTACACCTTC. Its protein product is CASSLTHRSHYGYTF.

For this clone: A read error may produce the germline difference seen at one junction end. In DNA form, the CDR3 reads TGCGCCAGCAGCCAAGAGAGGGGGACCCATCGAGCGGCCTTC. Its protein is CASSQERGTHRAAF. This rearrangement joins TRBV4-1 to TRBJ1-2, with D tentatively TRBD1 (6 bases). Germline V lookup: CDR1 MGHRA, CDR2 YSYEKL. The CDR3 loop spans 14 amino acids.

This chain joins TRBV7-2 and TRBJ1-2; tentatively, D is TRBD1 (5 bases). In germline, CDR1 is SGHTA, CDR2 FQGNSA. The CDR3 extends over 13 amino acids. Trimming pared 1 base from V and 5 bases from J, leaving 8 bases between. CDR3 DNA sequence: TGTGCCAGCAGCTTAGACAGGAGATATGGCTACACCTTC. Translation: CASSLDRRYGYTF.

This chain connects TRBV12-3 or TRBV12-4 to TRBJ2-3; no firm D call. Trimming took 6 bases from V and 3 from J, leaving 7 bases between them. There are 12 residues in the CDR3. CDR3 coding DNA: TGTGCCAGCAGAAAGCCAACAGATACGCAGTATTTT. Protein sequence: CASRKPTDTQYF.

The chain combines TRBV19 with TRBJ1-1, with 9 bases that match TRBD1. The CDR3 is 15 amino acids. V was pared by 6 bases and J by 5 bases, with 10 bases of the junction left unmatched. Per germline, CDR1 LNHDA and CDR2 SQIVND (reference sequence). The CDR3 here is CASRFNRGQGTEAFF. DNA for the CDR3: TGTGCCAGTAGATTCAACAGGGGGCAGGGTACTGAAGCTTTCTTT.

The CDR3 bases are TGCAGCGTTGCGGCAGGGGGCCGAAACACCATATATTTT. Residues: CSVAAGGRNTIYF. The chain is built from TRBV29-1 and TRBJ1-3, with 8 bases fitting TRBD1. The CDR3 covers 13 residues. Germline CDR1 SQVTM, CDR2 ANQGSEA. V dropped 4 bases and J dropped 5; count of bases not matched to a gene: 4.

The chain links TRBV3-1 (or the pseudogene TRBV3-2) to TRBJ1-2; a possible D gene is TRBD1 (6 bases). There are 15 residues in the CDR3. The V end lost 4 bases, the J end lost 6 bases, and 18 bases lay between the germline ends. The germline gives CDR1 LGHDT, CDR2 YNNKEL (reference sequence). The CDR3 sequence is CASSPLNRDLNGYTF. The CDR3 DNA reads as TGTGCCAGCAGCCCACTGAACAGGGACCTTAATGGCTACACCTTC.

The chain has TRBV27 and TRBJ1-2, with a tentative D call TRBD1 (5 bases). There are 14 residues in the CDR3. The V end lost 5 bases, the J end lost 6 bases, and 16 bases lay between the germline ends. CDR1 is MNHEY and CDR2 is SMNVEV in the germline V gene (reference sequence). CDR3 DNA: TGTGCCAGCAGTCCCCGGTGGCAGGGCGATGGCTACACCTTC. It codes for CASSPRWQGDGYTF.

In DNA, the CDR3 is TGTGCCAGCAGCCATCTAAAAGGAACAGGGGGCAATTCACCCCTCCACTTT. This codes for CASSHLKGTGGNSPLHF. The chain is built from TRBV27 and TRBJ1-6; 9 nucleotides match TRBD1. Germline values: CDR1 MNHEY, CDR2 SMNVEV (reference sequence). This CDR3 is built from 17 residues. V was clipped by 6 bases and J by 7 bases; unmatched bases: 13.

V and J are TRBV10-1 and TRBJ2-3; D may be TRBD2 (6 bases). Germline CDR1 is WNHNN and CDR2 is SYGVQD (reference sequence). The CDR3 covers 15 residues. V was trimmed by 5 bases and J by 4 bases, leaving 16 bases between them. CDR3 region: CASSTLRGPPDTQYF. In nucleotides, the CDR3 is TGCGCCAGCAGTACCTTGCGGGGCCCCCCAGATACGCAGTATTTT.

This clone was seen once. The chain combines TRBV11-2 with TRBJ2-1; possible D gene TRBD2, 5 bases. Trimming left V 5 bases short and J 12 bases short, with 11 bases between. The germline CDR1 and CDR2 sequences are SGHAT and FQNNGV. The CDR3 is made up of 11 amino acids. In DNA, the CDR3 is TGTGCCAGCAGCCCCTTGGAGGCGCAGTTCTTC. Its translation is CASSPLEAQFF.

The J gene is TRBJ1-6, the V gene TRBV7-6; D is unclear. The V end was cut by 4 bases, the J end by 7 bases, with 2 bases between. CDR3 length: 11 amino acids. Germline V gives CDR1 SGHVS, CDR2 FNYEAQ. This CDR3 is CASSSNSPLHF. The CDR3 DNA reads as TGTGCCAGCAGCTCGAATTCACCCCTCCACTTT.

The rearrangement uses TRBV10-3 and TRBJ1-1; 9 bases align to TRBD1. Per the germline V gene, CDR1 is ENHRY and CDR2 is SYGVKD. With 6 bases clipped from V and 4 bases from J, the junction kept 3 bases outside the gene matches. This CDR3 is 13 amino acids long. CDR3 DNA sequence: TGTGCCATCAGCCGACAGGGGGGCACTGAAGCTTTCTTT. Its translation is CAISRQGGTEAFF.

Concerning this clone: A junction boundary mismatches the germline segment, possibly from a read error. For the CDR3, the DNA is TGTGCCACCAGCGGGGGGGCCTACAATGAGCAGTTCTTC. It codes for CATSGGAYNEQFF. The chain has TRBV7-9 and TRBJ2-1, with 10 positions matching TRBD2. There are 13 residues in the CDR3. Germline V gene lookup returns CDR1 SEHNR and CDR2 FQNEAQ (reference sequence).

This clone was seen a single time. This chain connects TRBV29-1 to TRBJ1-2, with D possibly TRBD1 on 5 matching bases. Germline values: CDR1 SQVTM, CDR2 ANQGSEA. V was trimmed by 0 bases and J by 6 bases, leaving 8 bases between them. The CDR3 consists of 12 residues. In nucleotides, the CDR3 is TGCAGCGTTGAAGAGGGGCTCGATGGCTACACCTTC. Residues: CSVEEGLDGYTF.

The chain links TRBV5-1 to TRBJ1-2; no firm D call. The CDR3 has 16 residues. CDR1 and CDR2 (germline): SGHRS, YFSETQ. Trimming shortened V by 0 bases and J by 7 bases, and 19 bases separated the two germline ends. The CDR3 DNA sequence: TGCGCCAGCAGCTTGGAGGCGGGGAGTCCCCTGGGTGGCTACACCTTC. This sequence encodes CASSLEAGSPLGGYTF.

The CDR3: CASSLVVTSTDTQYF. CDR3 sequence (DNA): TGTGCCAGCAGCTTAGTCGTTACTAGCACAGATACGCAGTATTTT. The rearrangement links TRBV7-8 to TRBJ2-3; D not resolved. The V gene lost 1 base and the J gene lost 0 bases, with 8 bases spanning the gap. The CDR3 has 15 residues. CDR1 SGHVS and CDR2 FQNEAQ come from the germline V gene.

This sequence joins TRBV5-6 and TRBJ2-7, with TRBD1 matching 8 bases. V lost 6 bases and J lost 4; bases outside the gene matches: 9. This CDR3 has 14 amino acids. From germline, CDR1 is SGHDT and CDR2 YYEEEE. The CDR3 spells CASKGTGSGYEQYF. As DNA, the CDR3 is TGTGCCAGCAAAGGGACAGGCTCAGGGTACGAGCAGTACTTC.